The clone carrying this T cell receptor beta chain showed up many times. Its antigen remains unknown. This specimen comes from a study of metastatic and nonmetastatic thyroid tumors. Background on the study: Where malignant and benign thyroid patients were concerned, repertoires were compared across blood and tumor or nodule tissue. General study findings and limits: As reported, TCR beta diversity in blood and tumor was significantly higher in malignant thyroid tumors than in benign nodules.

Until they underwent thyroid surgery, no patient had received any treatment. J was trimmed by 3 bases and V by 2 bases; bases with no gene match: 4. Germline CDR1 and CDR2: SGHRS and YFSETQ. This CDR3 comprises 14 residues. Original handling: A distant-metastasis classifier for papillary thyroid cancer was built using CDR3 differences across clinicopathological groups. Via MiXCR, TCRdb re-called the PCR reads. These V and J calls originate from TCRdb's pipeline instead of the authors' own analysis. This table has around 70,000 clones, around 19% appearing once. The TCR originated in a female donor with papillary thyroid cancer or a benign thyroid nodule (not recorded which). Some clones in this sample may be carry-over from other donors' samples. The rearrangement uses TRBV5-1 and TRBJ1-2; 7 bases line up with TRBD1. Sequencing was performed on blood. The CDR3, as DNA: TGCGCCAGCAGCTTAGACAGGGTTGACTATGGCTACACCTTC. As protein: CASSLDRVDYGYTF.